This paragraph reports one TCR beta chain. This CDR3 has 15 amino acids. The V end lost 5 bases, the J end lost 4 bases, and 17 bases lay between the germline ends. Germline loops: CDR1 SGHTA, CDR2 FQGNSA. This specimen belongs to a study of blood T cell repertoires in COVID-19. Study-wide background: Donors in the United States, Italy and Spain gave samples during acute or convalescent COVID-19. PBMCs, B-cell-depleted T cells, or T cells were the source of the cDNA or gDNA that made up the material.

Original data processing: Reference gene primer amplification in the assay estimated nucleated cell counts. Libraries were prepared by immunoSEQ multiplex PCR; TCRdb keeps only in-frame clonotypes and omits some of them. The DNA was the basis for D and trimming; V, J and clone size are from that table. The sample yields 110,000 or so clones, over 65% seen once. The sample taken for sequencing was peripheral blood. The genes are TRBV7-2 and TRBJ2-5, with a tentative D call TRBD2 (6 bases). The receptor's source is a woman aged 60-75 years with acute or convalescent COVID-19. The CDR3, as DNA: TGTGCCAGCAGCCTATGGGGGGAAAGTAGAGAGACCCAGTACTTC. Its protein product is CASSLWGESRETQYF.